Listed below are T cell receptor beta chains from one sample, sequenced in a study of regulatory T cells in long-lasting Graves disease. TCRdb processed the multiplex PCR reads anew with MiXCR; each CDR3 protein has one entry. This sample has hundreds of thousands of distinct CDR3 sequences; under 25% occur once, and the top ten carry over 10%. Source: peripheral blood mononuclear cells (PBMCs), taken when the disease was refractory, from a patient treated with antithyroid drugs. These receptors all come from a female donor with Graves disease. CDR3s include the opening cysteine and the closing phenylalanine or tryptophan. D genes are given only for firm matches. The listing skips clone size in some rows; elsewhere it reads once, few, many or a size class.

v_call: TRBV11-3
j_call: TRBJ2-7
clone_size: few
d_call: .
cdr3_nt: TGTGCCAGCAGCCTCCCCACCCGGGGGGAGCAGTACTTC
cdr3_aa: CASSLPTRGEQYF

v_call: TRBV28
j_call: TRBJ2-7
clone_size: many
d_call: TRBD1
cdr3_nt: TGTGCCAGCAGTTCCGCGGGACAGGGATCCTACGAGCAGTACTTC
cdr3_aa: CASSSAGQGSYEQYF

v_call: TRBV6-9
j_call: TRBJ1-2
clone_size: few
d_call: .
cdr3_nt: TGTGCCAGCAGTTACATAAACTATGGCTACACCTTC
cdr3_aa: CASSYINYGYTF

v_call: TRBV28
j_call: TRBJ1-5
clone_size: many
d_call: .
cdr3_nt: TGTGCCAGCAGGGGTGGACAGTTTGGCAATCAGCCCCAGCATTTT
cdr3_aa: CASRGGQFGNQPQHF

v_call: TRBV7-2
j_call: TRBJ1-3
clone_size: .
d_call: .
cdr3_nt: TGTGCCAGCAGCTTAACCCGGACTAGAGGGGACACCATATATTTT
cdr3_aa: CASSLTRTRGDTIYF

v_call: TRBV20-1
j_call: TRBJ1-1
clone_size: .
d_call: .
cdr3_nt: TGCAGTGCTAGGGGGATTCCGGGGTTGGCTTTCTTT
cdr3_aa: CSARGIPGLAFF

v_call: TRBV5-4
j_call: TRBJ2-5
clone_size: .
d_call: TRBD1
cdr3_nt: TGTGCCAGCAGCCGGGACAGGGCATACCAAGAGACCCAGTACTTC
cdr3_aa: CASSRDRAYQETQYF

v_call: TRBV29-1
j_call: TRBJ1-5
clone_size: .
d_call: .
cdr3_nt: TGCAGCGTTAGGCCTGTAAATCAGCCCCAGCATTTT
cdr3_aa: CSVRPVNQPQHF

v_call: TRBV6-2/TRBV6-3
j_call: TRBJ2-7
clone_size: .
d_call: .
cdr3_nt: TGTGCCAGCAGTCGGGACATCTCCTACGAGCAGTACTTC
cdr3_aa: CASSRDISYEQYF

v_call: TRBV7-2
j_call: TRBJ1-4
clone_size: few
d_call: .
cdr3_nt: TGTGCCAGCAGCTTAGTGACAAGCGATGAAAAACTGTTTTTT
cdr3_aa: CASSLVTSDEKLFF

v_call: TRBV20-1
j_call: TRBJ2-7
clone_size: .
d_call: .
cdr3_nt: TGCAGTGCTGGGGGGGCTTTAGCGGGCACCTACGAGCAGTACTTC
cdr3_aa: CSAGGALAGTYEQYF

v_call: TRBV20-1
j_call: TRBJ2-7
clone_size: few
d_call: .
cdr3_nt: TGCAGTGCAAGAGGTCAGAGGGAGTACGAGCAGTACTTC
cdr3_aa: CSARGQREYEQYF

v_call: TRBV28
j_call: TRBJ1-5
clone_size: few
d_call: .
cdr3_nt: TGTGCCAGCCATGCGGGTCACCGGAATCAGCCCCAGCATTTT
cdr3_aa: CASHAGHRNQPQHF